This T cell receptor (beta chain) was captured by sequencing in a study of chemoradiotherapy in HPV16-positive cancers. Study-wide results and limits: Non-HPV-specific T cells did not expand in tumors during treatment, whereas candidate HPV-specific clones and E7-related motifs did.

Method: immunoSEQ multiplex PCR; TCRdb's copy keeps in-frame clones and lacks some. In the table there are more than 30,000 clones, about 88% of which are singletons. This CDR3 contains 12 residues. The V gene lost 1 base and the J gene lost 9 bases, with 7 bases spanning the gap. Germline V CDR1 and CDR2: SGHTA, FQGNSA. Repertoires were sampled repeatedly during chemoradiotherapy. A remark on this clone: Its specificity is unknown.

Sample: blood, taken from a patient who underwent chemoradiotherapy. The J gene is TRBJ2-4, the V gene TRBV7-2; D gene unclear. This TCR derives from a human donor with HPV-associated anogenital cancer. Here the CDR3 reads CASSLGLGIQYF. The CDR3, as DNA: TGTGCCAGCAGCTTAGGGCTCGGCATTCAGTACTTC.